Below, 17 T cell receptor beta chains from the same sample are listed, as sequenced in a study of CD8+ T cells in alopecia areata (dated by TCRdb to 2016 to 2019). The time point label on this specimen signifies: 20 to 30 weeks on oral tofacitinib. The meaning of the sample's treatment or condition label: oral pan-JAK inhibitor, 5-10 mg twice daily. Libraries came from the immunoSEQ multiplex PCR assay. RNA was extracted from all samples and reverse transcribed into cDNA, which served as template for TCR sequencing. The table was pulled from immuneACCESS by TCRdb, which kept in-frame rearrangements only. Such tables lose some clones; where checked, under half of the loss comes from unresolved V genes, and the rest has no known cause. The table for this sample lists over 150,000 clones; less than 70% of them were counted only once. 14% of the sample belongs to the ten largest clones. Sample: CD4+ T cells sorted from blood, taken at week 24, from a patient treated with tofacitinib. These receptors were taken from a human donor with alopecia areata.

The rearrangement joins TRBV9 to TRBJ2-3, with D hard to call. CDR1 and CDR2 (germline): SGDLS, YYNGEE. This CDR3 is built from 14 residues. Trimming shortened V by 0 bases and J by 6 bases, and 11 bases separated the two germline ends. The CDR3 bases are TGTGCCAGCAGCGTAGGGCGGATACAGGATACGCAGTATTTT. Its protein product is CASSVGRIQDTQYF.

The V and J genes are TRBV29-1 and TRBJ2-7; 14 bases line up with TRBD2. The CDR3 sequence is 15 residues long. The V segment lost 0 bases and the J segment 2 bases; nucleotides outside the gene matches: 0. Germline lookup yields CDR1 SQVTM and CDR2 ANQGSEA. DNA of the CDR3: TGCAGCGTTGAAGAGGGACTAGCGGGGGCCTACGAGCAGTACTTC. Protein product: CSVEEGLAGAYEQYF.

On this clone: Other DNA sequences within the sample encode an identical CDR3. The rearrangement links TRBV6-1 to TRBJ2-7; no clear D gene. This CDR3 region has 12 residues. Germline V lookup: CDR1 MNHNS, CDR2 SASEGT. V was cut by 0 bases and J by 3 bases, with 3 bases left in between. Written as DNA, the CDR3 is TGTGCCAGCAGTGAAGCCGGCTACGAGCAGTACTTC. Translated, it gives CASSEAGYEQYF.

V is TRBV30 and J is TRBJ1-2; TRBD1 is a possible D gene (5 bases). The CDR3 is made up of 12 amino acids. Germline V lookup: CDR1 GTSNPN, CDR2 SVGIG (reference sequence). V lost 2 bases and J 7 bases, leaving 11 bases between the germline ends. The chain's CDR3 is CAWSRQSAGYTF. CDR3 nucleotide sequence: TGTGCCTGGAGTCGACAGTCCGCTGGCTACACCTTC.

This rearrangement joins TRBV29-1 to TRBJ1-1; 9 nucleotides line up with TRBD1. From germline, CDR1 is SQVTM and CDR2 ANQGSEA. The CDR3 is made up of 13 amino acids. V was pared by 7 bases and J by 6 bases, with 9 bases of the junction left unmatched. CDR3: CSAVRTGGAEAFF. The CDR3 bases are TGCAGCGCCGTTCGTACAGGGGGCGCTGAAGCTTTCTTT. Together with reference TRBV29-1 and TRBJ1-1, the CDR3 gives the full variable domain: SAVISQKPSRDICQRGTSLTIQCQVDSQVTMMFWYRQQPGQSLTLIATANQGSEATYESGFVIDKFPISRPNLTFSTLTVSNMSPEDSSIYLCSAVRTGGAEAFFGQGTRLTVV.

The chain couples TRBV20-1 to TRBJ2-5; D remains unclear. CDR1 is DFQATT and CDR2 is SNEGSKA in the germline V gene (reference sequence). Trimming removed 3 bases at V and 5 bases at J, with 7 bases between. The CDR3 covers 11 residues. Written as DNA, the CDR3 is TGCAGTGCTAGGGGCTCGGAGACCCAGTACTTC. This gives the protein CSARGSETQYF.

This CDR3 is CASTLTGNSYNEQFF. The CDR3 nucleotides read TGCGCCAGCACCCTAACAGGGAACTCCTACAATGAGCAGTTCTTC. V gene TRBV5-1 combines with J gene TRBJ2-1; D possibly corresponds to TRBD1 (6 bases). The CDR3 has 15 residues. Per the germline V gene, CDR1 is SGHRS and CDR2 is YFSETQ. The germline V and J ends were trimmed by 6 bases and 0 bases, with 13 bases remaining between them.

The rearrangement links TRBV11-2 to TRBJ2-3, with no clear D. V was clipped by 3 bases and J by 6 bases, with 10 bases between them. CDR1 and CDR2 (germline): SGHAT, FQNNGV. This CDR3 is 13 amino acids long. CDR3 residues: CASSFPRGDTQYF. The CDR3 coding sequence is TGTGCCAGCAGCTTCCCTCGCGGTGATACGCAGTATTTT. Based on the CDR3 plus reference TRBV11-2 and TRBJ2-3, the full variable domain is EAGVAQSPRYKIIEKRQSVAFWCNPISGHATLYWYQQILGQGPKLLIQFQNNGVVDDSQLPKDRFSAERLKGVDSTLKIQPAKLEDSAVYLCASSFPRGDTQYFGPGTRLTVL.

This clone was seen a handful of times. Written as DNA, the CDR3 is TGTGCCAGCAGTCTCGGGACTAGCGGCTCGGGGACCCAGTACTTC. It encodes CASSLGTSGSGTQYF. V and J are TRBV27 and TRBJ2-5; 11 nucleotides agree with TRBD2. The length of the CDR3 is 15 residues. Germline V CDR1 and CDR2: MNHEY, SMNVEV (reference sequence). V shed 5 bases and J 7 bases; nucleotides not matched to a gene: 9.

Comment on this clone: Other DNA sequences in the same sample also yield this CDR3. V usage is TRBV30 and J usage is TRBJ1-1; TRBD1 aligns across 7 bases. The trim removed 3 bases at V and 1 base at J, leaving 2 bases unmatched. CDR1 is GTSNPN, CDR2 SVGIG, per germline (reference sequence). The CDR3 totals 13 residues. The CDR3: CAWSRQGNTEAFF. CDR3 in DNA: TGTGCCTGGAGCAGACAGGGGAACACTGAAGCTTTCTTT.

This chain connects TRBV6-1 to TRBJ1-1; the match to TRBD1 covers 7 bases. Germline-derived CDR1 and CDR2 are MNHNS and SASEGT. V was clipped by 1 base and J by 1 base; unmatched bases: 6. The length of the CDR3 is 16 residues. The chain's CDR3 is CASSEGKGGANTEAFF. The CDR3 DNA reads TGTGCCAGCAGTGAAGGAAAAGGGGGCGCGAACACTGAAGCTTTCTTT.

The chain uses TRBV9 and TRBJ1-6; maybe TRBD1 (6 bases). The germline V gene has CDR1 SGDLS and CDR2 YYNGEE. The CDR3 is 16 residues long. Trimming cost V 0 bases and J 7 bases, with 14 bases left between them. The CDR3 DNA reads as TGTGCCAGCAGCGTAGCGGGAGGACAGTCGAATTCACCCCTCCACTTT. Residues: CASSVAGGQSNSPLHF.

This sequence joins TRBV7-8 and TRBJ1-6; D is undetermined. CDR3 length equals 16 residues. Trimming shortened V by 1 base and J by 2 bases, and 9 bases separated the two germline ends. Germline assignment: CDR1 SGHVS and CDR2 FQNEAQ. CDR3 sequence reads: CASSLEPGTYNSPLHF. In DNA form, the CDR3 reads TGTGCCAGCAGCTTAGAGCCGGGAACCTATAATTCACCCCTCCACTTT.

Concerning this clone itself: This sample also contains other DNA sequences that code for the same CDR3. The V and J genes are TRBV11-2 and TRBJ1-6, with D tentatively TRBD1 (5 bases). CDR1 is SGHAT, CDR2 FQNNGV, per germline. This CDR3 is built from 15 residues. V lost 1 base to trimming and J lost 6 bases, with 10 bases between them. CDR3 DNA: TGTGCCAGCAGCTTAGCCCCCGGGACTAATTCACCCCTCCACTTT. Residues: CASSLAPGTNSPLHF.

CDR3 nucleotide sequence: TGCGCCAGCAGCTTGGCCCCGGACACAGATACGCAGTATTTT. As protein: CASSLAPDTDTQYF. V and J are TRBV5-1 and TRBJ2-3; D is ambiguous. CDR3 length: 14 residues. The V and J ends lost 0 bases and 2 bases respectively, with 7 bases between them. Looked up from germline, CDR1 is SGHRS and CDR2 is YFSETQ. Looking up the rest from reference TRBV5-1 and TRBJ2-3 gives the full variable domain: KAGVTQTPRYLIKTRGQQVTLSCSPISGHRSVSWYQQTPGQGLQFLFEYFSETQRNKGNFPGRFSGRQFSNSRSEMNVSTLELGDSALYLCASSLAPDTDTQYFGPGTRLTVL.

In this sample, this clone turned up a few times. V is TRBV4-2 and J is TRBJ1-2; D is ambiguous. Germline loops: CDR1 LGHNA, CDR2 YNFKEQ. V shed 4 bases and J shed 6 bases, with 18 bases lying between them. The CDR3 is 15 residues long. This chain's CDR3 is CASSLLPATADGYTF. In nucleotides, the CDR3 is TGTGCCAGCAGCCTTCTCCCAGCTACTGCGGATGGCTACACCTTC.

This clone was recorded only once. V usage is TRBV5-6 and J usage is TRBJ2-3, with D tentatively TRBD1 (6 bases). V lost 3 bases, J lost 5 bases, and 13 bases lay in between. The germline CDR1 and CDR2 sequences are SGHDT and YYEEEE. The CDR3 is 14 amino acids. The CDR3 DNA sequence: TGTGCCAGCAGCTCCCAGGGGATTCTAGATACGCAGTATTTT. Protein: CASSSQGILDTQYF.